This is a list of T cell receptor beta chains from one sample in a study of cytomegalovirus exposure and HLA in healthy donors. Some clones are missing from TCRdb's copy, which holds only in-frame ones; the method was immunoSEQ multiplex PCR. The sample yields 190,000 or so clones, more than 75% seen once. Sequencing used PBMCs. Receptors were obtained from a woman aged 45-59 years in good health and CMV-seropositive. CDR3s include the opening cysteine and the closing phenylalanine or tryptophan. D genes are given only for firm matches. Where a row states a size, it is once, few, many or the class of an expanded clone; other rows omit it.

V gene	D gene	J gene	clone size	CDR3 protein	CDR3 DNA
TRBV19	NA	TRBJ2-3	NA	CASSTGFLGTDTQYF	TGTGCCAGTAGTACCGGGTTCCTGGGTACAGATACGCAGTATTTT
TRBV13	TRBD2	TRBJ2-1	NA	CASSLGIGLAAYNEQFF	TGTGCCAGCAGCTTAGGCATCGGACTAGCGGCTTACAATGAGCAGTTCTTC
TRBV7-2	TRBD2	TRBJ2-5	NA	CASSLLAGGPWETQYF	TGTGCCAGCAGCTTACTAGCGGGGGGGCCTTGGGAGACCCAGTACTTC
TRBV7-7	TRBD2	TRBJ2-2	NA	CASSLSGSGTGELFF	TGTGCCAGCAGCTTAAGCGGGAGCGGAACCGGGGAGCTGTTTTTT
TRBV7-2	NA	TRBJ2-3	NA	CASSPSRVTDTQYF	TGTGCCAGCAGCCCATCGAGGGTCACAGATACGCAGTATTTT
TRBV2	TRBD1	TRBJ1-4	NA	CASSLLGQGTNEKLFF	TGTGCCAGCAGTCTCTTGGGACAGGGGACTAATGAAAAACTGTTTTTT
TRBV7-9	TRBD1	TRBJ2-4	NA	CASSFTRDRNIQYF	TGTGCCAGCAGCTTCACCCGGGACAGGAACATTCAGTACTTC
TRBV2	NA	TRBJ2-2	NA	CASRGGTRVGELFF	TGTGCCAGCAGAGGCGGGACTCGGGTCGGGGAGCTGTTTTTT
TRBV6-5	NA	TRBJ2-7	few	CASSPLAAGTYEQYF	TGTGCCAGCAGCCCCCTGGCTGCAGGTACCTACGAGCAGTACTTC
TRBV7-3	NA	TRBJ2-5	NA	CASSLTRDETQYF	TGTGCCAGCAGCCTGACTAGAGACGAGACCCAGTACTTC
TRBV10-3	TRBD2	TRBJ2-3	NA	CAISESRSGIRGDTQYF	TGTGCCATCAGTGAGTCCCGTAGCGGGATTCGGGGCGATACGCAGTATTTT
TRBV5-4	TRBD1	TRBJ2-1	NA	CASSSAGQANNEQFF	TGTGCCAGCAGCTCCGCGGGACAGGCGAACAATGAGCAGTTCTTC
TRBV5-8	NA	TRBJ2-2	NA	CASSSGDGDMGELFF	TGTGCCAGCAGCTCAGGGGACGGTGATATGGGGGAGCTGTTTTTT
TRBV5-8	TRBD1	TRBJ2-7	few	CASSLVRTGDTYEQYF	TGTGCCAGCAGCTTGGTCCGGACAGGTGACACCTACGAGCAGTACTTC
TRBV28	NA	TRBJ2-6	NA	CASSLAGATGANGLTF	TGTGCCAGCAGTTTGGCAGGGGCCACTGGGGCCAACGGCCTGACTTTC
TRBV20-1	TRBD1	TRBJ2-5	NA	CSATQGLSGYF	TGCAGTGCTACACAGGGGCTCTCCGGGTACTTC
TRBV6-1	NA	TRBJ1-3	few	CASSVAASGNTIYF	TGTGCCAGCAGTGTTGCGGCCTCTGGAAACACCATATATTTT
TRBV2	NA	TRBJ2-7	once	CASSWGRHSYEQYF	TGTGCCAGCTCCTGGGGGCGCCACTCCTACGAGCAGTACTTC
TRBV10-2	NA	TRBJ1-5	NA	CATTTGNQPQHF	TGCGCCACGACTACAGGGAATCAGCCCCAGCATTTT
TRBV2	NA	TRBJ1-1	once	CASSENTNTEAFF	TGTGCCAGCAGTGAAAACACGAACACTGAAGCTTTCTTT